The 8 T cell receptor beta chains below all came from one sample that was sequenced in a study of control samples from healthy donors and cancer patients. Profiled with immunoSEQ multiplex PCR; TCRdb holds only in-frame clones, not every one. The sample carries approximately 40,000 clones, about 94% recorded once. Source material: blood. Receptors originate from a woman aged 45-65 years in good health.

This clone was seen only a few times. In nucleotides, the CDR3 is TGTGCCAGCAGCTTTGGACAGGGGCGGGAAAAACTGTTTTTT. It is translated as CASSFGQGREKLFF. The chain recombines TRBV6-6 with TRBJ1-4; 9 nucleotides match TRBD1. With V trimmed by 6 bases and J by 8 bases, 7 bases remained unmatched. The length of the CDR3 is 14 residues. CDR1 is MNHNY and CDR2 is SVGAGI in the germline V gene (reference sequence).

J is TRBJ1-2 and V is TRBV2, with D possibly TRBD1 on 5 matching bases. This CDR3 contains 14 residues. The germline CDR1 and CDR2 sequences are SNHLY and FYNNEI. The V end was cut by 7 bases, the J end by 1 base, with 13 bases between. Written as DNA, the CDR3 is TGTGCCAGCAACAGACAGTTCCTTAACTATGGCTACACCTTC. Amino acids: CASNRQFLNYGYTF.

V and J are TRBV6-1 and TRBJ1-2; D gene uncertain. Trimming took off 2 bases at V and 8 bases at J, with 12 bases between the two ends. Germline CDR1 is MNHNS and CDR2 is SASEGT. This CDR3 is built from 13 residues. CDR3 sequence reads: CASSELRSRGYTF. DNA of the CDR3: TGTGCCAGCAGTGAACTCAGGTCTCGGGGCTACACCTTC.

This sequence joins TRBV7-2 and TRBJ2-2, with D possibly matching TRBD1 (6 bases). Germline V gives CDR1 SGHTA, CDR2 FQGNSA. The CDR3 consists of 16 residues. V shed 2 bases and J shed 7 bases, with 17 bases lying between them. Written as DNA, the CDR3 is TGTGCCAGCAGCTTACTATACAGGGTAGAAGGCGGGGAGCTGTTTTTT. Translation: CASSLLYRVEGGELFF.

This chain connects TRBV7-8 to TRBJ1-2; D gene ambiguous. V lost 7 bases to trimming and J lost 0 bases, with 12 bases between them. This CDR3 is 14 amino acids long. CDR1 and CDR2 (germline): SGHVS, FQNEAQ. The CDR3 is CASTSQDPNYGYTF. In DNA form, the CDR3 reads TGTGCCAGCACCTCTCAGGACCCTAACTATGGCTACACCTTC.

This chain connects TRBV5-1 to TRBJ1-2; D remains ambiguous. The CDR3 loop spans 14 amino acids. V was trimmed by 4 bases and J by 4 bases, leaving 14 bases between them. The germline V gene has CDR1 SGHRS and CDR2 YFSETQ. The CDR3 coding sequence is TGCGCCAGCAGCCCGACGGACCCTGGCTATGGCTACACCTTC. Protein product: CASSPTDPGYGYTF.

The gene calls are TRBV19 and TRBJ1-2; D is possibly TRBD1 (5 bases). The germline V gene has CDR1 LNHDA and CDR2 SQIVND (reference sequence). The ends were cut back, 5 bases at V and 4 bases at J, with 20 bases in the middle. The CDR3 runs 16 residues. Here the CDR3 reads CASSPPEGVDFYGYTF. CDR3 DNA: TGTGCCAGTAGTCCCCCAGAAGGGGTTGACTTCTATGGCTACACCTTC.

The chain uses TRBV27 and TRBJ2-7; possibly TRBD1 for D (5 bases). Germline CDR1 reads MNHEY; CDR2 reads SMNVEV (reference sequence). V lost 2 bases and J 1 base, leaving 9 bases between the germline ends. The length of the CDR3 is 14 residues. The CDR3 is CASSLGTGSYEQYF. Here the CDR3 DNA reads TGTGCCAGCAGTTTAGGTACAGGATCCTACGAGCAGTACTTC.